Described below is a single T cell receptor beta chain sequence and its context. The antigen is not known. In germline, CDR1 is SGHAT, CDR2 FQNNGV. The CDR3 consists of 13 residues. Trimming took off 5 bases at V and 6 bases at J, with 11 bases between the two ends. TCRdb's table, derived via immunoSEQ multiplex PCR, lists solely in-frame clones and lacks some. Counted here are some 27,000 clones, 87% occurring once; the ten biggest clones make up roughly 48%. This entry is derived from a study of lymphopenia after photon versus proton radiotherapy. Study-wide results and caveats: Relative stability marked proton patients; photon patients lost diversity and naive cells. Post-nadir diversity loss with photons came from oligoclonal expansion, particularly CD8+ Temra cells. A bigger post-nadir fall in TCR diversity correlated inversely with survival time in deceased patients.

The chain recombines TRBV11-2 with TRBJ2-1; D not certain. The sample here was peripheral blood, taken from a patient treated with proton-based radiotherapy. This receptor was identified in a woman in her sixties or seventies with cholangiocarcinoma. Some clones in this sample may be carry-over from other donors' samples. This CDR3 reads CASSQTALNEQFF. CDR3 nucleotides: TGTGCCAGCAGCCAGACTGCTCTCAATGAGCAGTTCTTC.